This T cell receptor beta chain was obtained from a study of cytomegalovirus exposure and HLA in healthy donors. As for this clone: Its antigen is currently unknown.

This CDR3 has 14 amino acids. V was trimmed by 8 bases and J by 0 bases, leaving 11 bases between them. Per the germline V gene, CDR1 is MNHEY and CDR2 is SVGAGI. Study results and caveats: Many donors carried some public TCRs, although rarity characterized most TCR sequences. An Asian-associated ancestry cluster reportedly showed fewer N-insertions than the approximately 670-donor mean in a later analysis.

The PCR used 60 Vbeta and 13 Jbeta primers. Generated by immunoSEQ multiplex PCR, the TCRdb table keeps only in-frame clones and is missing some. In the table there are 300,000 or so clones, 84% of which are singletons. The source of this sequence is a woman in her thirties or forties in good health and CMV-seropositive. The sequencing sample was made of PBMCs. The rearrangement links TRBV6-5 to TRBJ2-1; possibly TRBD2 for D (5 bases). CDR3 protein: CASRTGSSYNEQFF. The DNA for the CDR3 is TGTGCCAGCCGGACTGGGAGCTCCTACAATGAGCAGTTCTTC.